This T cell receptor beta chain came from a study of post-analysis software for immune sequencing data. Study results and caveats: F measure clustering grouped samples strongly by preparation batch. Patients with multiple sclerosis recorded significantly lower normalized Chao1 diversity than controls, the study found. When patients were compared with controls, 4 or 5 TRBV segments were more frequent, TRBV5-6, TRBV5-1 and TRBV20-1 among them.

V gave up 4 bases and J gave up 6 bases, with 21 bases separating them. CDR1 SQVTM and CDR2 ANQGSEA come from the germline V gene. CDR3 length: 15 amino acids. Each TCR beta cDNA library carried unique molecular identifiers. In TCRdb, the PCR reads were re-called with MiXCR into one record per CDR3 protein. The table lists 450,000 to 700,000 distinct CDR3 sequences, about 44% of them singletons, with around 1.7% in the top ten. Comment on this clonotype: What it binds is unknown.

Sequencing was carried out using blood. The sequence derives from a girl aged 10 to 17 with multiple sclerosis. This chain connects TRBV29-1 to TRBJ1-2, with a possible D match to TRBD1 (6 bases). The CDR3 nucleotides are TGCAGCGTTGGGCCGGGTAGGGGGAAGGAGGATGGCTACACCTTC. Amino acids: CSVGPGRGKEDGYTF.